Following are 21 T cell receptor beta chains from one sample sequenced in a study of blood T cell repertoires in COVID-19. Assay used: immunoSEQ multiplex PCR; TCRdb lists only in-frame clones, some missing. Of about 200,000 clones listed, less than 90% are singletons. The specimen sequenced was peripheral blood. These receptors originate from a woman aged 70-85 years with acute or convalescent COVID-19.

The chain uses TRBV11-2 and TRBJ1-1; 9 nucleotides agree with TRBD1. Germline CDR1 is SGHAT and CDR2 is FQNNGV. The CDR3 contains 15 residues. J lost 1 base, V lost 6 bases, and 6 bases had no gene match. CDR3: CASRPTGGPNTEAFF. The CDR3 DNA reads TGTGCCAGCAGACCAACAGGGGGCCCGAACACTGAAGCTTTCTTT.

V is TRBV5-1 and J is TRBJ2-3; unclear D gene. Germline V gene sequence: CDR1 SGHRS, CDR2 YFSETQ. The V end lost 5 bases, the J end lost 3 bases, and 4 bases lay between the germline ends. The CDR3 length is 11 residues. The CDR3 sequence: CASSVTDTQYF. The CDR3 DNA reads as TGCGCCAGCAGTGTAACAGATACGCAGTATTTT.

Concerning this clone: One base away lies a much larger clone, so this may be a sequencing read error. The CDR3 DNA is TGTGCCAGCAGCCTCCGGGGGAACACTGAAGCTTTCTTT. Encoded protein: CASSLRGNTEAFF. This sequence joins TRBV3-1 (or the pseudogene TRBV3-2) and TRBJ1-1; D is unresolved. V dropped 4 bases and J dropped 1 base, with 7 bases sitting between them. The CDR3 totals 13 residues. Germline assignment: CDR1 LGHDT and CDR2 YNNKEL (reference sequence).

As concerns this clone: Different DNA sequences within this sample yield the same CDR3. This chain connects TRBV3-1 (or the pseudogene TRBV3-2) to TRBJ1-3; the D is unclear. The CDR3 sequence is 13 residues long. Germline assignment: CDR1 LGHDT and CDR2 YNNKEL (reference sequence). V shed 0 bases and J shed 5 bases, with 5 bases lying between them. CDR3 nucleotides: TGTGCCAGCAGCCAAGATCCCAGAAACACCATATATTTT. Translation: CASSQDPRNTIYF.

The V gene is TRBV19, the J gene TRBJ1-1; D possibly corresponds to TRBD1 (6 bases). Germline CDR1 and CDR2: LNHDA and SQIVND (reference sequence). The CDR3 covers 15 residues. Trimming took off 3 bases at V and 4 bases at J, with 15 bases between the two ends. The DNA for the CDR3 is TGTGCCAGTAGTATGGTCCGCCAGGGGAGCACTGAAGCTTTCTTT. Translating it yields CASSMVRQGSTEAFF.

J is TRBJ2-1 and V is TRBV11-1; 9 bases match TRBD2. The CDR3 consists of 15 residues. The ends lost 4 bases at V and 3 bases at J; junction bases unmatched: 4. Germline CDR1 reads SGHAT; CDR2 reads FQDESV (reference sequence). CDR3 coding DNA: TGTGCCAGCAGCTCGGGACTAGCAGACTACAATGAGCAGTTCTTC. This translates into CASSSGLADYNEQFF.

For this clone: The sample contains more than one DNA sequence encoding this CDR3. The J gene is TRBJ2-1, the V gene TRBV5-6; TRBD2 matches 13 bases. V lost 4 bases and J lost 7; bases outside the gene matches: 8. CDR3 size: 16 residues. CDR1 and CDR2 (germline): SGHDT, YYEEEE. The CDR3 DNA reads TGTGCCAGCAGCCTGAGGACTAGCGGGAGTTGGAATGAGCAGTTCTTC. Translation gives CASSLRTSGSWNEQFF.

The chain has TRBV6-5 and TRBJ2-5, with 12 bases matching TRBD2. V shed 2 bases and J 2 bases; nucleotides not matched to a gene: 3. CDR3 length: 16 residues. Germline lookup yields CDR1 MNHEY and CDR2 SVGAGI. The CDR3 spells CASSYGLAGGQETQYF. The CDR3 DNA reads TGTGCCAGCAGTTACGGGCTAGCGGGGGGGCAAGAGACCCAGTACTTC.

The table lists this clone with a few counts. The genes are TRBV15 and TRBJ1-2; D ambiguous. The ends were cut back, 5 bases at V and 0 bases at J, with 4 bases in the middle. Germline CDR1 reads LNHNV; CDR2 reads YYDKDF (reference sequence). The CDR3 totals 12 residues. CDR3 coding DNA: TGTGCCACCAGCGAGGCTAACTATGGCTACACCTTC. It encodes CATSEANYGYTF.

The chain has TRBV2 and TRBJ1-2; tentatively, D is TRBD1 (6 bases). This CDR3 has 13 residues. V gave up 3 bases and J gave up 8 bases, with 13 bases separating them. Looked up from germline, CDR1 is SNHLY and CDR2 is FYNNEI. CDR3 sequence (DNA): TGTGCCAGCAGTGATAGGGGGGGCCTAGGCTACACCTTC. It is translated as CASSDRGGLGYTF.

The chain recombines TRBV5-1 with TRBJ1-2, with 7 bases aligning to TRBD1. V lost 3 bases to trimming and J lost 4 bases; unmatched junction nucleotides: 6. Germline CDR1 SGHRS, CDR2 YFSETQ. The CDR3 has 14 residues. The CDR3 protein is CASSSTGTSYGYTF. CDR3 bases: TGCGCCAGCAGCTCGACAGGGACCAGCTATGGCTACACCTTC.

The chain uses TRBV3-1 (or the pseudogene TRBV3-2) and TRBJ2-5; 7 bases agree with TRBD2. V dropped 4 bases and J dropped 2; count of bases not matched to a gene: 10. The length of the CDR3 is 16 residues. Germline V gene data show CDR1 as LGHDT and CDR2 as YNNKEL (reference sequence). CDR3 nucleotides: TGTGCCAGCAGCCTCCAACTAGCGACCATTCAAGAGACCCAGTACTTC. Its protein is CASSLQLATIQETQYF.

The chain joins TRBV3-1 (or the pseudogene TRBV3-2) to TRBJ2-2, with 7 bases identical to TRBD2. Germline assignment: CDR1 LGHDT and CDR2 YNNKEL (reference sequence). The CDR3 runs 17 residues. Trimming removed 1 base from V and 6 bases from J; junction bases left unmatched: 11. CDR3 loop: CASSQAKTGGLSGELFF. In DNA form, the CDR3 reads TGTGCCAGCAGCCAAGCAAAGACGGGAGGTTTGTCCGGGGAGCTGTTTTTT.

The chain carries TRBV24-1 and TRBJ2-1, with 7 positions matching TRBD2. Germline V gene data show CDR1 as KGHDR and CDR2 as SFDVKD. This CDR3 has 15 amino acids. J lost 5 bases, V lost 3 bases, and 6 bases had no gene match. The CDR3 sequence: CATSDPSAGDNEQFF. Here the CDR3 DNA reads TGTGCCACCAGTGATCCCTCGGCGGGGGACAATGAGCAGTTCTTC.

V and J are TRBV6-1 and TRBJ2-1; unclear D gene. This CDR3 region has 15 residues. Germline lookup yields CDR1 MNHNS and CDR2 SASEGT. V lost 1 base, J lost 6 bases, and 13 bases lay in between. This CDR3 reads CASSEVMAGGNEQFF. The CDR3 DNA follows: TGTGCCAGCAGTGAAGTTATGGCCGGCGGCAATGAGCAGTTCTTC.

This clone was seen a few times. The J gene is TRBJ2-2, the V gene TRBV28; 8 bases align to TRBD1. The J segment lost 6 bases and the V segment lost 5 bases, leaving 8 bases of the junction unmatched. Germline CDR1 and CDR2: MDHEN and SYDVKM. This CDR3 has 15 residues. Here the CDR3 reads CASSPFTGGAGELFF. The CDR3 DNA is TGTGCCAGCAGTCCCTTCACAGGGGGTGCCGGGGAGCTGTTTTTT.

The CDR3 sequence: CASILHGGETQYF. Written as DNA, the CDR3 is TGTGCCAGCATCCTTCACGGGGGGGAGACCCAGTACTTC. The rearrangement joins TRBV12-1 to TRBJ2-5; the table's TRBD2 call for D was not verified on the DNA. TRBV12-1 counts as a pseudogene. The CDR3 has 13 amino acids.

V and J are TRBV7-2 and TRBJ2-1; 7 bases map to TRBD2. The CDR3 runs to 15 residues. The ends lost 5 bases at V and 0 bases at J; junction bases unmatched: 4. Germline assignment: CDR1 SGHTA and CDR2 FQGNSA. The CDR3 sequence: CASSPAGLSYNEQFF. The CDR3 DNA reads TGTGCCAGCAGCCCAGCGGGACTCTCCTACAATGAGCAGTTCTTC.

The chain links TRBV10-3 to TRBJ1-2, with unresolved D. The CDR3 totals 14 residues. Germline V gene data show CDR1 as ENHRY and CDR2 as SYGVKD. V lost 3 bases to trimming and J lost 0 bases, with 8 bases between them. CDR3: CAISDSSANYGYTF. CDR3 DNA: TGTGCCATCAGTGACTCCTCAGCTAACTATGGCTACACCTTC.

CDR3 bases: TGCACCAGCAGCCAAGATGGGAGTGGTGGCTACACCTTC. It is translated as CTSSQDGSGGYTF. The V call is TRBV1, the J call TRBJ1-2. TRBV1 is termed a pseudogene. The CDR3 has 13 amino acids.

The rearrangement links TRBV10-2 to TRBJ1-2; the D gene is possibly TRBD1 (5 bases). CDR1 and CDR2 from the germline V gene are WSHSY and SAAADI. CDR3 length: 13 amino acids. Trimming took off 6 bases at V and 1 base at J, with 9 bases between the two ends. CDR3 DNA: TGCGCCAGCAGGGAGACAGTTAACTATGGCTACACCTTC. Its translation: CASRETVNYGYTF.